The 26 T cell receptor beta chains below all came from one sample that was sequenced in a study of CD8+ T cells in alopecia areata. The treatment: oral pan-JAK inhibitor, 5-10 mg twice daily. Extracted RNA was reverse transcribed, and the resulting cDNA served as sequencing template. Sequencing was performed with immunoSEQ multiplex PCR; in TCRdb, only in-frame clones are kept and a portion is missing. Of approximately 180,000 clones listed, roughly three fifths are singletons. Sequences were derived from CD4+ T cells sorted from blood, sampled at approximately week 50, from a patient treated with tofacitinib. The receptors derive from a human donor with alopecia areata.

The CDR3 loop reads CASSVKRGAPSTDTQYF. The CDR3 region has the DNA TGTGCCAGCAGTGTGAAGCGGGGGGCCCCTAGCACAGATACGCAGTATTTT. The V call is TRBV6-1, the J call TRBJ2-3; TRBD2 agrees at 9 bases. Germline loops: CDR1 MNHNS, CDR2 SASEGT. V shed 4 bases and J 0 bases; nucleotides not matched to a gene: 8. The CDR3 spans 17 residues.

This chain connects TRBV30 to TRBJ1-2, with D unresolved. This CDR3 contains 13 residues. Germline V gene data show CDR1 as GTSNPN and CDR2 as SVGIG (reference sequence). Trimming took off 0 bases at V and 5 bases at J, with 10 bases between the two ends. The DNA for the CDR3 is TGTGCCTGGAGTGTTCGGCTCCAATATGGCTACACCTTC. It encodes CAWSVRLQYGYTF.

The V and J genes are TRBV29-1 and TRBJ1-1; the match to TRBD1 covers 8 bases. Germline assignment: CDR1 SQVTM and CDR2 ANQGSEA. The V and J ends lost 3 bases and 4 bases, in that order; junction bases with no gene match: 7. The CDR3 covers 14 residues. CDR3 nucleotides: TGCAGCGTTGAGTCGACAGGGGTTTCCACTGAAGCTTTCTTT. It yields the protein CSVESTGVSTEAFF.

The chain employs TRBV5-1 and TRBJ2-6; D is uncertain. Trimming removed 0 bases at V and 0 bases at J, with 4 bases between. The germline gives CDR1 SGHRS, CDR2 YFSETQ. CDR3 size: 15 residues. CDR3 DNA: TGCGCCAGCAGCTTGGATGTCTCTGGGGCCAACGTCCTGACTTTC. Translating it yields CASSLDVSGANVLTF. The entire variable domain, with the rest obtained from reference TRBV5-1 and TRBJ2-6, is as follows: KAGVTQTPRYLIKTRGQQVTLSCSPISGHRSVSWYQQTPGQGLQFLFEYFSETQRNKGNFPGRFSGRQFSNSRSEMNVSTLELGDSALYLCASSLDVSGANVLTFGAGSRLTVL.

This clone was seen a few times. The genes are TRBV29-1 and TRBJ2-5; either TRBD1 or TRBD2 may supply D (7 bases each). Germline V gene sequence: CDR1 SQVTM, CDR2 ANQGSEA. Deletions cut 7 bases from V and 5 bases from J, with 14 bases between. The CDR3 has 12 amino acids. Here the CDR3 reads CSAGGTAETQYF. The CDR3 DNA is TGCAGCGCCGGGGGGACAGCGGAGACCCAGTACTTC.

The chain uses TRBV5-1 and TRBJ2-5; D is uncertain. Looked up from germline, CDR1 is SGHRS and CDR2 is YFSETQ. The CDR3 has 14 amino acids. The V and J ends lost 0 bases and 5 bases respectively, with 11 bases between them. DNA for the CDR3: TGCGCCAGCAGCTTGGGTCCCCTAATGGAGACCCAGTACTTC. Its translation: CASSLGPLMETQYF.

The chain combines TRBV18 with TRBJ2-3, with TRBD2 as a possible D gene (5 bases). Germline assignment: CDR1 KGHSH and CDR2 LQKENI. With 3 bases removed from V and 3 bases from J, the gap between germline ends came to 13 bases. The CDR3 is 15 amino acids. The CDR3 here is CASSPRATQTDTQYF. CDR3 DNA: TGTGCCAGCTCACCGCGGGCGACTCAGACAGATACGCAGTATTTT.

The chain is built from TRBV30 and TRBJ1-1; D not certain. V dropped 1 base and J dropped 7 bases, with 13 bases sitting between them. Looked up from germline, CDR1 is GTSNPN and CDR2 is SVGIG (reference sequence). There are 13 residues in the CDR3. Here the CDR3 DNA reads TGTGCCTGGAGTGAAAGCAGGTCGGGTGAAGCTTTCTTT. Protein sequence: CAWSESRSGEAFF.

The chain combines TRBV2 with TRBJ2-7; 8 bases fit TRBD2. V lost 7 bases, J lost 3 bases, and 11 bases stayed unmatched. The CDR3 runs 15 residues. CDR1 and CDR2 (germline): SNHLY, FYNNEI. The CDR3 sequence: CASNGKGLVGYEQYF. The CDR3 nucleotides are TGTGCCAGCAATGGGAAGGGACTAGTTGGCTACGAGCAGTACTTC.

This sequence joins TRBV28 and TRBJ2-7, with D perhaps matching TRBD2 (5 bases). The CDR3 length is 13 residues. V gave up 4 bases and J gave up 2 bases, with 9 bases separating them. Germline V gene data show CDR1 as MDHEN and CDR2 as SYDVKM. The CDR3 nucleotides read TGTGCCAGCAGTTCCGGGGATGCCTACGAGCAGTACTTC. This codes for CASSSGDAYEQYF.

The rearrangement joins TRBV30 to TRBJ1-4; no clear D gene. The CDR3 is 12 amino acids. Trimming cost V 0 bases and J 7 bases, with 6 bases left between them. Germline-derived CDR1 and CDR2 are GTSNPN and SVGIG (reference sequence). The CDR3: CAWSVQGEKLFF. The DNA for the CDR3 is TGTGCCTGGAGTGTACAAGGTGAAAAACTGTTTTTT. The variable domain in full, completed from reference TRBV30 and TRBJ1-4, reads SQTIHQWPATLVQPVGSPLSLECTVEGTSNPNLYWYRQAAGRGLQLLFYSVGIGQISSEVPQNLSASRPQDRQFILSSKKLLLSDSGFYLCAWSVQGEKLFFGSGTQLSVL.

This clone was detected ten times or more. This rearrangement joins TRBV10-3 to TRBJ2-5; TRBD2 matches 9 bases. CDR3 length: 14 amino acids. Germline CDR1 is ENHRY and CDR2 is SYGVKD. With 9 bases clipped from V and 1 base from J, the junction kept 6 bases outside the gene matches. CDR3 residues: CAIASGVFQETQYF. CDR3 sequence (DNA): TGTGCCATTGCTAGCGGGGTGTTCCAAGAGACCCAGTACTTC.

The V gene is TRBV2, the J gene TRBJ2-1, with 11 bases aligning to TRBD1. CDR1 is SNHLY and CDR2 is FYNNEI in the germline V gene. The V gene end was trimmed by 6 bases and the J gene end by 10 bases; junction bases not matched to a gene: 8. This CDR3 has 14 amino acids. The CDR3 here is CASRAGDRGYEQFF. In DNA form, the CDR3 reads TGTGCCAGCAGGGCAGGGGACAGGGGGTACGAGCAGTTCTTC. Complete variable domain (other parts from reference TRBV2 and TRBJ2-1): EPEVTQTPSHQVTQMGQEVILRCVPISNHLYFYWYRQILGQKVEFLVSFYNNEISEKSEIFDDQFSVERPDGSNFTLKIRSTKLEDSAMYFCASRAGDRGYEQFFGPGTRLTVL.

The chain links TRBV23-1 to TRBJ2-5, with D perhaps matching TRBD1 (5 bases). TRBV23-1 is an open reading frame, and its role is uncertain. The CDR3 sequence is 14 residues long. Trimming left V 7 bases short and J 5 bases short, with 17 bases between. CDR3 in DNA: TGCGCCAGCACCGGAACAGGTCCTGGGGAGACCCAGTACTTC. Its protein product is CASTGTGPGETQYF.

The chain is built from TRBV4-3 and TRBJ2-6, with D perhaps matching TRBD1 (5 bases). The V end lost 1 base, the J end lost 2 bases, and 12 bases lay between the germline ends. CDR1 LGHNA and CDR2 YSLEER come from the germline V gene. This CDR3 spans 17 amino acids. CDR3 region: CASSQVVPGTGANVLTF. CDR3 nucleotide sequence: TGCGCCAGCAGCCAAGTGGTTCCAGGGACTGGGGCCAACGTCCTGACTTTC.

The chain employs TRBV29-1 and TRBJ1-2; tentative D call: TRBD1 (6 bases). In germline, CDR1 is SQVTM, CDR2 ANQGSEA. The CDR3 contains 16 residues. V lost 5 bases and J lost 6, with 25 bases in between. The CDR3 bases are TGCAGCGTTCGATTCCCTGACGGGACACCCATCCATGGCTACACCTTC. It specifies CSVRFPDGTPIHGYTF.

This clone occurred a few times. This chain joins TRBV15 and TRBJ2-1; D is unresolved. V was shortened by 5 bases and J by 2 bases, with 4 bases between the two germline ends. The CDR3 extends over 12 amino acids. Germline V gene lookup returns CDR1 LNHNV and CDR2 YYDKDF (reference sequence). The CDR3 nucleotides read TGTGCCACCAGCCGAACCTACAATGAGCAGTTCTTC. The encoded protein is CATSRTYNEQFF. Based on the CDR3 plus reference TRBV15 and TRBJ2-1, the full variable domain is DAMVIQNPRYQVTQFGKPVTLSCSQTLNHNVMYWYQQKSSQAPKLLFHYYDKDFNNEADTPDNFQSRRPNTSFCFLDIRSPGLGDTAMYLCATSRTYNEQFFGPGTRLTVL.

The DNA of the CDR3 is TGTGCCAGCAGCTTATCCCAGGGCAACACTGAAGCTTTCTTT. Translating it yields CASSLSQGNTEAFF. The V and J genes are TRBV7-2 and TRBJ1-1; maybe TRBD1 (5 bases). Trimming took off 2 bases at V and 2 bases at J, with 9 bases between the two ends. The CDR3 is made up of 14 amino acids. Germline V gene sequence: CDR1 SGHTA, CDR2 FQGNSA.

The rearrangement joins TRBV19 to TRBJ2-7; 7 bases align to TRBD1. Unmatched junction bases numbered 3, after V lost 4 bases and J lost 3 bases. The CDR3 runs to 13 residues. Per the germline V gene, CDR1 is LNHDA and CDR2 is SQIVND (reference sequence). This chain's CDR3 is CASSTGQNYEQYF. As DNA, the CDR3 is TGTGCCAGTAGTACGGGACAGAACTACGAGCAGTACTTC.

As to this clone: Other DNA sequences in this specimen translate into the identical CDR3. The V gene is TRBV11-2, the J gene TRBJ2-1, with 7 bases fitting TRBD2. The germline gives CDR1 SGHAT, CDR2 FQNNGV. CDR3 length: 15 residues. V shed 5 bases, J shed 3 bases, and the junction held 7 bases outside the gene matches. CDR3 protein: CASSDRLAGYNEQFF. In DNA, the CDR3 is TGTGCCAGCAGCGATCGACTAGCCGGCTACAATGAGCAGTTCTTC.

The J gene is TRBJ2-3, the V gene TRBV27; no reliable D call. The CDR3 totals 15 residues. Trimming shortened V by 0 bases and J by 5 bases, and 12 bases separated the two germline ends. Looked up from germline, CDR1 is MNHEY and CDR2 is SMNVEV (reference sequence). CDR3 residues: CASSLSWLGKDTQYF. CDR3 bases: TGTGCCAGCAGTTTATCCTGGCTAGGGAAAGATACGCAGTATTTT.

This clone was seen a handful of times. This chain joins TRBV29-1 and TRBJ2-1, with D possibly matching TRBD2 (5 bases). V lost 3 bases and J 7 bases, leaving 19 bases between the germline ends. Germline values: CDR1 SQVTM, CDR2 ANQGSEA. This CDR3 is 15 amino acids long. CDR3 region: CSVDYREALRNEQFF. The CDR3 DNA reads TGCAGCGTTGATTACCGGGAAGCGCTTAGAAATGAGCAGTTCTTC.

V is TRBV25-1 and J is TRBJ2-3; TRBD2 matches at 13 bases. The J segment lost 4 bases and the V segment lost 5 bases, leaving 6 bases of the junction unmatched. This CDR3 is built from 16 residues. Germline CDR1 is MGHDK and CDR2 is SYGVNS. The CDR3 sequence: CASSRGTSGVSDTQYF. CDR3 sequence (DNA): TGTGCCAGCAGTCGGGGGACTAGCGGGGTCTCAGATACGCAGTATTTT.

V usage is TRBV27 and J usage is TRBJ1-4; TRBD1 might be the D (5 bases). CDR3 length: 16 amino acids. The V end was cut by 6 bases, the J end by 0 bases, with 14 bases between. The germline V gene encodes CDR1 MNHEY and CDR2 SMNVEV (reference sequence). The CDR3 spells CASRPFGTSTNEKLFF. CDR3 in DNA: TGTGCCAGCAGACCCTTTGGGACTTCAACTAATGAAAAACTGTTTTTT. Combining the CDR3 with reference TRBV27 and TRBJ1-4 gives the whole variable domain EAQVTQNPRYLITVTGKKLTVTCSQNMNHEYMSWYRQDPGLGLRQIYYSMNVEVTDKGDVPEGYKVSRKEKRNFPLILESPSPNQTSLYFCASRPFGTSTNEKLFFGSGTQLSVL.

The gene calls are TRBV2 and TRBJ1-6, with 7 bases fitting TRBD1. The length of the CDR3 is 13 residues. Trimming removed 11 bases from V and 9 bases from J; junction bases left unmatched: 10. Germline CDR1 and CDR2: SNHLY and FYNNEI. CDR3 in amino acids: CACSGQSTSPLHF. In DNA, the CDR3 is TGTGCCTGTTCGGGACAGTCTACTTCACCCCTCCACTTT. Using reference TRBV2 and TRBJ1-6 for the parts outside the CDR3, the full variable domain is EPEVTQTPSHQVTQMGQEVILRCVPISNHLYFYWYRQILGQKVEFLVSFYNNEISEKSEIFDDQFSVERPDGSNFTLKIRSTKLEDSAMYFCACSGQSTSPLHFGNGTRLTVT.

The chain has TRBV6-5 and TRBJ2-7; the D gene is possibly TRBD2 (5 bases). There are 13 residues in the CDR3. The germline V gene encodes CDR1 MNHEY and CDR2 SVGAGI. V was shortened by 7 bases and J by 6 bases, with 16 bases between the two germline ends. CDR3 coding DNA: TGTGCCAGCACTCGTGGAGAGGGTTCCGAGCAGTACTTC. It specifies CASTRGEGSEQYF.